This TCR beta chain was observed in a study of lung T cells in sarcoidosis with Löfgren's syndrome. V dropped 5 bases and J dropped 9 bases, with 17 bases sitting between them. The CDR3 runs 14 residues. Germline V gives CDR1 SGHTA, CDR2 FQGNSA. One entry per CDR3 protein results from TCRdb running MiXCR on the reads. The repertoire has roughly 63,000 distinct CDR3 sequences, around 20% of them found once; the top ten carry 2.3%. The chain recombines TRBV7-2 with TRBJ2-1, with D perhaps TRBD1 or TRBD2 (5 bases each). The TCR comes from a human donor with sarcoidosis (Löfgren's syndrome or another form), or a control subject (not recorded which). The material sequenced was CD4+ T cells from PBMCs. CDR3 nucleotide sequence: TGTGCCAGCAGCCCCGGAGTAGGGGCGGGTGAGCAGTTCTTC. It translates to CASSPGVGAGEQFF.